A selection of T cell receptor beta chains follows, all from one sample in a study of Ad26.COV2.S vaccination and SARS-CoV-2 variants. Generated by immunoSEQ multiplex PCR, the TCRdb table keeps only in-frame clones and is missing some. The sample records roughly 350,000 clones, about 89% being singletons. Sample: peripheral blood, taken in a trial of Ad26.COV2.S vaccine versus placebo. These receptors were collected from a person aged 18-60 years who received the Ad26.COV2.S COVID-19 vaccine or a placebo. Both conserved end residues are part of each CDR3. D genes are given only for firm matches. Some rows mark clone size as missing; the rest say once, few, many or name a class of expanded clone.

NA | TRBJ2-1 | NA | TRBV6-5 | CASSFSSSYNEQFF | TGTGCCAGCAGTTTTTCAAGCTCCTACAATGAGCAGTTCTTC
NA | TRBJ1-1 | NA | TRBV28 | CASSLIRRGAEAFF | TGTGCCAGCAGTCTCATTCGAAGGGGGGCTGAAGCTTTCTTT
NA | TRBJ2-1 | NA | TRBV23-1 | CASSRDPNQGSSYNEQFF | TGCGCCAGCAGCCGTGACCCTAACCAGGGTTCCTCCTACAATGAGCAGTTCTTC
NA | TRBJ2-1 | NA | TRBV3-1/TRBV3-2 | CASSQSPGPHEQFF | TGTGCCAGCAGCCAATCTCCGGGGCCGCATGAGCAGTTCTTC
NA | TRBJ1-4 | NA | TRBV21-1 | CASSKPMRTATNEKLFF | TGTGCCAGCAGCAAGCCGATGAGGACGGCAACTAATGAAAAACTGTTTTTT
NA | TRBJ2-1 | once | TRBV11-2 | CASSLLVNEQFF | TGTGCCAGCAGCTTGCTAGTCAATGAGCAGTTCTTC
NA | TRBJ1-2 | NA | TRBV12-3/TRBV12-4 | CASGTSNYGYTF | TGTGCCAGCGGGACCTCTAACTATGGCTACACCTTC
TRBD1 | TRBJ2-6 | NA | TRBV19 | CASSIRDRVLSGANVLTF | TGTGCCAGTAGTATAAGGGACAGGGTGTTGTCTGGGGCCAACGTCCTGACTTTC
NA | TRBJ1-3 | NA | TRBV28 | CASSLRIRGPNGSGNTIYF | TGTGCCAGCAGTTTAAGGATTAGGGGCCCTAACGGCTCTGGAAACACCATATATTTT
TRBD1 | TRBJ2-3 | NA | TRBV18 | CASSPPRGGPDTQYF | TGTGCCAGCTCACCACCGAGAGGGGGCCCAGATACGCAGTATTTT
TRBD1 | TRBJ1-2 | NA | TRBV13 | CASSLGNGQGNYGYTF | TGTGCCAGCAGCTTAGGGAACGGACAGGGGAACTATGGCTACACCTTC
NA | TRBJ1-6 | NA | TRBV28 | CASSLFAGPSSPLHF | TGTGCCAGCAGTTTATTCGCGGGACCCTCGTCACCCCTCCACTTT
NA | TRBJ2-1 | NA | TRBV29-1 | CSAQDRQAYNEQFF | TGCAGCGCCCAGGACCGACAGGCGTACAATGAGCAGTTCTTC
NA | TRBJ1-1 | few | TRBV5-1 | CASSAQGTRTEAFF | TGCGCCAGCAGCGCTCAGGGGACTAGGACTGAAGCTTTCTTT
NA | TRBJ2-2 | NA | TRBV7-2 | CASSLAGRSYTGELFF | TGTGCCAGCAGCTTAGCGGGGCGGTCTTACACCGGGGAGCTGTTTTTT
TRBD1 | TRBJ2-6 | NA | TRBV11-2 | CASVYRDSSSGANVLTF | TGTGCCAGCGTCTACCGGGACAGCTCTTCTGGGGCCAACGTCCTGACTTTC
NA | TRBJ2-7 | NA | TRBV19 | CASSIGASYEQYF | TGTGCCAGTAGTATTGGGGCTAGCTACGAGCAGTACTTC
NA | TRBJ1-1 | NA | TRBV2 | CASSILQRYMSTFF | TGTGCCAGCAGTATCCTCCAGCGCTACATGTCTACTTTCTTT
NA | TRBJ2-1 | NA | TRBV3-1/TRBV3-2 | CASSPKLTLSSYNEQFF | TGTGCCAGCAGCCCGAAGCTGACCCTGAGCTCCTACAATGAGCAGTTCTTC
TRBD1 | TRBJ2-2 | NA | TRBV6-6 | CASRAQGGVSEELFF | TGTGCCAGCCGTGCACAGGGGGGTGTCTCCGAGGAGCTGTTTTTT
NA | TRBJ2-7 | NA | TRBV6-1 | CASSEAGLNGEQYF | TGTGCCAGCAGTGAAGCCGGACTCAACGGGGAGCAGTACTTC
TRBD1 | TRBJ2-3 | NA | TRBV10-3 | CAIRRTGGSDTQYF | TGTGCCATCAGGAGGACAGGGGGCTCAGATACGCAGTATTTT
TRBD1 | TRBJ1-6 | NA | TRBV19 | CASNLGTGRYNSPLHF | TGTGCCAGTAACCTCGGGACAGGGCGCTATAATTCACCCCTCCACTTT
NA | TRBJ2-2 | NA | TRBV10-3 | CASTDTGELFF | TGTGCCTCGACAGACACCGGGGAGCTGTTTTTT
TRBD1 | TRBJ2-7 | NA | TRBV6-5 | CASSKPGQGGEQYF | TGTGCCAGCAGCAAACCGGGACAGGGAGGGGAGCAGTACTTC
NA | TRBJ2-4 | NA | TRBV28 | CASSFGTESVKKNIQYF | TGTGCCAGCAGCTTCGGTACAGAGTCGGTTAAAAAAAACATTCAGTACTTC
NA | TRBJ2-1 | NA | TRBV19 | CASSRGAGKINEQFF | TGTGCCAGTAGTAGAGGGGCAGGGAAGATCAATGAGCAGTTCTTC
NA | TRBJ2-3 | NA | TRBV7-9 | CASSYTGETTDTQYF | TGTGCCAGCAGCTACACGGGAGAGACCACAGATACGCAGTATTTT
NA | TRBJ2-5 | NA | TRBV7-8 | CASSSSGGGETQYF | TGTGCCAGCAGCTCTAGTGGGGGTGGGGAGACCCAGTACTTC
NA | TRBJ1-1 | NA | TRBV11-2 | CASSGAFTEAFF | TGTGCCAGCAGCGGGGCCTTCACTGAAGCTTTCTTT
NA | TRBJ1-4 | NA | TRBV5-1 | CASSSGQWDEKLFF | TGCGCCAGCAGCTCAGGACAGTGGGATGAAAAACTGTTTTTT
NA | TRBJ2-7 | few | TRBV7-9 | CASSLSRQNEQYF | TGTGCCAGCAGCTTATCACGTCAGAACGAGCAGTACTTC
NA | TRBJ1-2 | NA | TRBV11-2 | CASSLEGVLRGYTF | TGTGCCAGCAGCTTAGAAGGGGTTTTGCGTGGCTACACCTTC
TRBD1 | TRBJ1-1 | NA | TRBV6-5 | CASSPDRGNTEAFF | TGTGCCAGCAGCCCGGACAGGGGTAACACTGAAGCTTTCTTT
NA | TRBJ2-7 | NA | TRBV5-1 | CASSWTTARGYEQYF | TGCGCCAGCAGCTGGACGACAGCGAGGGGATACGAGCAGTACTTC
NA | TRBJ1-5 | NA | TRBV5-1 | CASSLGPPSNQPQHF | TGCGCCAGCAGCTTGGGACCCCCTAGCAATCAGCCCCAGCATTTT
NA | TRBJ1-2 | once | TRBV30 | CACPGATNYGYTF | TGTGCCTGTCCCGGGGCCACTAACTATGGCTACACCTTC
NA | TRBJ1-2 | NA | TRBV12-3/TRBV12-4 | CASSSVLYGYTF | TGTGCCAGCAGTTCTGTGCTGTATGGCTACACCTTC
NA | TRBJ2-2 | NA | TRBV5-4 | CASSWESGANTGELFF | TGTGCCAGCAGCTGGGAGAGCGGCGCGAACACCGGGGAGCTGTTTTTT
NA | TRBJ1-2 | NA | TRBV5-6 | CASSFMDYGYTF | TGTGCCAGCAGCTTCATGGACTATGGCTACACCTTC
TRBD1 | TRBJ1-5 | NA | TRBV9 | CASSPGQGENQPQHF | TGTGCCAGCAGCCCAGGACAGGGCGAGAATCAGCCCCAGCATTTT
NA | TRBJ1-1 | NA | TRBV28 | CASSFSGESEAFF | TGTGCCAGCAGTTTCTCCGGGGAAAGTGAAGCTTTCTTT
TRBD1 | TRBJ2-2 | NA | TRBV7-9 | CASTPGQGVTGELFF | TGTGCCAGCACTCCAGGACAGGGCGTCACCGGGGAGCTGTTTTTT
NA | TRBJ2-1 | NA | TRBV7-9 | CASSSSEASYNEQFF | TGTGCCAGCAGCTCAAGTGAGGCCTCCTACAATGAGCAGTTCTTC
TRBD2 | TRBJ2-7 | NA | TRBV10-3 | CAISESSERDVVEQYF | TGTGCCATCAGTGAGTCCTCCGAGCGGGATGTCGTCGAGCAGTACTTC
NA | TRBJ2-1 | NA | TRBV18 | CASSPRQGSARNEQFF | TGTGCCAGCTCCCCTAGGCAGGGGTCCGCAAGAAATGAGCAGTTCTTC
NA | TRBJ2-2 | NA | TRBV7-9 | CASSLRGGTGELFF | TGTGCCAGCAGCTTACGAGGGGGAACCGGGGAGCTGTTTTTT
TRBD2 | TRBJ2-1 | NA | TRBV9 | CASSVEAGDLYNEQFF | TGTGCCAGCAGCGTAGAGGCGGGAGACCTCTACAATGAGCAGTTCTTC
NA | TRBJ1-2 | NA | TRBV28 | CASSGSNFNYGYTF | TGTGCCAGCAGCGGCAGTAATTTTAACTATGGCTACACCTTC
NA | TRBJ2-1 | NA | TRBV20-1 | CSASYRATEQFF | TGCAGTGCTAGTTACAGGGCCACTGAGCAGTTCTTC
TRBD2 | TRBJ2-3 | NA | TRBV7-2 | CASSSTSGTDTQYF | TGTGCCAGCAGCTCAACTAGCGGCACAGATACGCAGTATTTT